The source of this TCR beta chain is a study of cytomegalovirus exposure and HLA in healthy donors. Across the whole study: Membership in the Caucasian-associated ancestry cluster was found for around 81% of about 430 genotyped donors. Study findings and constraints: Prior analysis indicated that the majority of TCR beta V segments exhibited productivity approximately 87% or approximately 30% of the time. The availability of immune exposure information extended only to CMV serostatus. There were around 160 TCR beta chains listed as cytomegalovirus-associated.

PCR was performed using 60 Vbeta and 13 Jbeta primers. Only in-frame clones appear in the TCRdb table, and some are missing; sequencing was by immunoSEQ multiplex PCR. In the table there are about 200,000 clones, more than 75% of which are singletons. For this clone: Its antigen is unidentified.

CDR1 and CDR2 (germline): KGHSH, LQKENI. Losses at the gene ends were 6 bases for V and 0 bases for J; bases not matched to a gene: 9. CDR3 size: 16 residues. This TCR was recovered from a woman in her forties or fifties in good health and CMV-seropositive. The sequenced sample was PBMCs. V and J are TRBV18 and TRBJ2-3; 7 bases agree with TRBD2. CDR3 sequence (DNA): TGTGCCAGCTCCCACACCGCTAGCGGTAGCACAGATACGCAGTATTTT. Protein sequence: CASSHTASGSTDTQYF.